These T cell receptor beta chains were read from a single sample in a study of blood T cell repertoires in COVID-19. The table came from immunoSEQ multiplex PCR; TCRdb's copy has only in-frame clones and leaves some out. The sample has 150,000 to 200,000 clones, about 81% seen once. Specimen: peripheral blood. The receptors come from a woman at least 80 years old with acute or convalescent COVID-19. Each CDR3 is given with its conserved first and last residue. Fields, in order: J gene, D gene, clone size, V gene, CDR3 DNA, CDR3 protein. D genes are given only for firm matches. Expanded clones are given a class, and other clones once, few, many or no size at all.

>TRBJ2-7|-|once|TRBV5-1
TGCGCCAGCAGCTACGGGAGCGACGTGCCCGAGCAGTACTTC
CASSYGSDVPEQYF
>TRBJ1-4|TRBD1|-|TRBV27
TGTGCCAGCAGTTTACCGACAGGGCCCCTTAATGAAAAACTGTTTTTT
CASSLPTGPLNEKLFF
>TRBJ2-5|-|-|TRBV29-1
TGCAGCGTTGTCAGCAACAGGGCGGGAGAGACCCAGTACTTC
CSVVSNRAGETQYF
>TRBJ1-1|TRBD1|-|TRBV7-2
TGTGCCAGCAGCTCACAGGCACAGGGGACTGAAGCTTTCTTT
CASSSQAQGTEAFF
>TRBJ2-5|-|-|TRBV6-6
TGTGCCAGCAGTTGGTCGGGGAATGGAGAGACCCAGTACTTC
CASSWSGNGETQYF
>TRBJ1-2|-|once|TRBV3-1/TRBV3-2
TGTGCCAGCAGCCAAGGTACGAGGGCGAACTATGGCTACACCTTC
CASSQGTRANYGYTF
>TRBJ2-1|TRBD2|-|TRBV5-4
TGTGCCAGCAGCTTGGGGAAGCGGGGGGGATACAATGAGCAGTTCTTC
CASSLGKRGGYNEQFF
>TRBJ1-1|-|-|TRBV29-1
TGCAGCGCCCTACTGAACACTGAAGCTTTCTTT
CSALLNTEAFF
>TRBJ2-7|-|-|TRBV3-1/TRBV3-2
TGTGCCAGCAGCCAATTGGGCAACTACGAGCAGTACTTC
CASSQLGNYEQYF
>TRBJ2-7|TRBD2|-|TRBV28
TGTGCCAGCACCCTCGGGACTAGCGGCTACGAGCAGTACTTC
CASTLGTSGYEQYF
>TRBJ2-2|-|-|TRBV2
TGTGCCAGCAGTGATCAGCGGAAGAACACCGGGGAGCTGTTTTTT
CASSDQRKNTGELFF
>TRBJ1-1|-|-|TRBV29-1
TGCAGCGTTAAGACAGGCCAGGGAACTGAAGCTTTCTTT
CSVKTGQGTEAFF
>TRBJ2-5|-|-|TRBV5-1
TGCGCCAGCAGCCTCAGAGAGACCCAGTACTTC
CASSLRETQYF
>TRBJ1-1|-|-|TRBV24-1
TGTGCCACCCGCGCTCGGGGTTCGGAGAACACTGAAGCTTTCTTT
CATRARGSENTEAFF
>TRBJ1-3|TRBD1|-|TRBV3-1/TRBV3-2
TGTGCCAGCACCTATTGGGAAAGACAGGGTGAGGGAAACACCATATATTTT
CASTYWERQGEGNTIYF
>TRBJ2-7|TRBD1|-|TRBV7-6
TGTGCCAGCCAAATCGCAGGGGGCGGCGAGCAGTACTTC
CASQIAGGGEQYF
>TRBJ1-1|-|-|TRBV18
TGTGCCAGCTCATCGCAACCGGGACTCCAGAACACTGAAGCTTTCTTT
CASSSQPGLQNTEAFF
>TRBJ2-7|-|-|TRBV27
TGTGCCAGCAGTTTATGGGGGCTTGGTGACGAGCAGTACTTC
CASSLWGLGDEQYF
>TRBJ2-1|TRBD2|-|TRBV7-3
TGTGCCAGCAGCTCCGGGACTAGCATCAATGAGCAGTTCTTC
CASSSGTSINEQFF
>TRBJ1-1|-|-|TRBV28
TGTGCCAGCAAGGACAGCAACACTGAAGCTTTCTTT
CASKDSNTEAFF
>TRBJ2-1|-|once|TRBV5-1
TGCGCCAGCAGCTTGGGCGGGACCAGTTACAATGAGCAGTTCTTC
CASSLGGTSYNEQFF
>TRBJ2-3|TRBD2|-|TRBV6-2/TRBV6-3
TGTGCCAGCAGTTACTCGAATGCCGGTAGCGGGCGGACCTACTCTTCAGATACGCAGTATTTT
CASSYSNAGSGRTYSSDTQYF
>TRBJ2-1|-|once|TRBV5-1
TGCGCCAGCAGCCAGAGCGCCTACAATGAGCAGTTCTTC
CASSQSAYNEQFF
>TRBJ2-7|-|-|TRBV5-1
TGCGCCAGCAGCTTGGATGGGACTCCGGCTTACGAGCAGTACTTC
CASSLDGTPAYEQYF
>TRBJ1-5|TRBD1|-|TRBV7-8
TGTGCCAGCAGCATCCTCCCGGGACAGGGGGATCAGCCCCAGCATTTT
CASSILPGQGDQPQHF
>TRBJ2-1|TRBD2|-|TRBV3-1/TRBV3-2
TGTGCCAGCAGCCAAGATCCGGGACTAGCGGGATACGATGGGCACAATGAGCAGTTCTTC
CASSQDPGLAGYDGHNEQFF
>TRBJ2-2|TRBD2|once|TRBV7-2
TGTGCCAGCAGCTTAGAAGCGGGGGGGCCCGGCGGGGAGCTGTTTTTT
CASSLEAGGPGGELFF
>TRBJ1-1|-|-|TRBV28
TGTGCCAGCAGTTTACAGGGCCCGCGCCCCGAAGCTTTCTTT
CASSLQGPRPEAFF
>TRBJ2-1|-|-|TRBV27
TGTGCCAGCAGTTCCCAGGTCAATGAGCAGTTCTTC
CASSSQVNEQFF
>TRBJ2-1|-|-|TRBV20-1
TGCAGTGCTAGTCGACTGACCAATGAGCAGTTCTTC
CSASRLTNEQFF
>TRBJ2-3|TRBD2|-|TRBV4-2
TGTGCCAGCAGCCCTAGCGGGGGTCGAGATACGCAGTATTTT
CASSPSGGRDTQYF
>TRBJ2-2|-|-|TRBV5-4
TGTGCCAGCAGCCGGGATCACACCGGGGAGCTGTTTTTT
CASSRDHTGELFF
>TRBJ1-1|-|-|TRBV9
TGTGCCAGCAGCCAAGGACACTTGGGGAACACTGAAGCTTTCTTT
CASSQGHLGNTEAFF
>TRBJ2-7|TRBD2|few|TRBV6-1
TGTGCCAGCAGTGACCAACTAGCGGTTTCCTACGAGCAGTACTTC
CASSDQLAVSYEQYF
>TRBJ2-3|TRBD2|-|TRBV5-4
TGTGCCAGTCGCCACGGAGCGGGAGGCCCAGATACGCAGTATTTT
CASRHGAGGPDTQYF
>TRBJ1-3|TRBD1|-|TRBV4-1
TGCGCCAGCAGCCAAGTAAGACGACAGGGGGCCGACACCATATATTTT
CASSQVRRQGADTIYF
>TRBJ2-7|TRBD1|-|TRBV27
TGTGCCAGCAGTTTATTAGGACAGGGGGGCAACGAGCAGTACTTC
CASSLLGQGGNEQYF
>TRBJ1-2|TRBD1|-|TRBV3-1/TRBV3-2
TGTGCCAGCAGCCCAGTTTTAGGGACAGGGTCAAACTATGGCTACACCTTC
CASSPVLGTGSNYGYTF
>TRBJ2-5|TRBD1|-|TRBV10-3
TGTGCCATCAGTGAGGACAGGGTTGGGCAAGAGACCCAGTACTTC
CAISEDRVGQETQYF
>TRBJ1-1|-|once|TRBV28
TGTGCCAGCAGTTGGGGAATAGACAGCCAGAACACTGAAGCTTTCTTT
CASSWGIDSQNTEAFF
>TRBJ2-2|-|-|TRBV30
TGTGCCTGGAGGAACAGTCGGACCGGGGAGCTGTTTTTT
CAWRNSRTGELFF
>TRBJ2-3|-|-|TRBV6-1
TGTGCCAGCAGTGAAGGTTCACTAGTTGGCACAGATACGCAGTATTTT
CASSEGSLVGTDTQYF
>TRBJ2-5|-|-|TRBV21-1
TGTGCCAGCCCAACTAGTCTAGAGACCCAGTACTTC
CASPTSLETQYF
>TRBJ2-1|TRBD1|-|TRBV11-2
TGTGCCAGCAACACCGGGACAGCGTACAATGAGCAGTTCTTC
CASNTGTAYNEQFF
>TRBJ2-1|TRBD1|-|TRBV4-3
TGCGCCAGCAGCCGGACAGGTTCAATGGGGAATGAGCAGTTCTTC
CASSRTGSMGNEQFF
>TRBJ2-6|-|-|TRBV5-4
TGTGCCAGCAGCTTGCTAGCCTCTGGGGCCAACGTCCTGACTTTC
CASSLLASGANVLTF
>TRBJ2-1|TRBD1|-|TRBV7-6
TGTGCCAGCAGGCCGGGACAGGGGTCCTACAATGAGCAGTTCTTC
CASRPGQGSYNEQFF
>TRBJ2-5|-|-|TRBV7-9
TGTGCCAGCAGAAAGAGCTCTGTGACCCAGTACTTC
CASRKSSVTQYF
>TRBJ1-2|TRBD1|-|TRBV4-3
TGCGCCAGCAGCCAAGGCCCGGGACAGAGCTATGGCTACACCTTC
CASSQGPGQSYGYTF
>TRBJ2-7|-|-|TRBV2
TGTGCCAGCAATGCGGCAGGAGGGACGGAGCAGTACTTC
CASNAAGGTEQYF
>TRBJ1-3|-|-|TRBV3-1/TRBV3-2
TGTGCCAGCAGTCCTCCGAGGGTAGGTCCCATTGGAAACACCATATATTTT
CASSPPRVGPIGNTIYF
>TRBJ1-1|-|once|TRBV27
TGTGCCAGCAGGACGGGAGGGACTGAAGCTTTCTTT
CASRTGGTEAFF
>TRBJ1-4|-|once|TRBV7-2
TGTGCCAGCAGCTTCGGGGACTATGAAAAACTGTTTTTT
CASSFGDYEKLFF
>TRBJ2-7|-|-|TRBV19
TGTGCCAGCAGCCTAGAGACAGGCGTCTACGAGCAGTACTTC
CASSLETGVYEQYF
>TRBJ2-1|TRBD1|few|TRBV19
TGTGCCAGTAGTATAGACCGGACAGGGTCGTTGATCAATGAGCAGTTCTTC
CASSIDRTGSLINEQFF